The 26 T cell receptor beta chains given below trace back to one sample, sequenced in a study of cytomegalovirus exposure and HLA in healthy donors (dated by TCRdb to about 2017). Libraries were made using the immunoSEQ multiplex PCR assay. The multiplex PCR relied on a mix of 60 forward primers for TCR Vbeta segments and 13 reverse primers for TCR Jbeta segments. This is the immuneACCESS table as TCRdb keeps it, with only in-frame sequences that have V and J called. A part of the clones is gone; compared with another copy, unresolved V genes explain less than half, and the rest is unexplained. The sample has 170,000 or so clones on record, about 78% of them singletons. The ten top clones hold under 15% of the sample. The specimen was PBMCs. Source of these receptors: a woman between 45 and 65 years old in good health and CMV-seropositive.

This sequence joins TRBV30 and TRBJ2-2, with 10 nucleotides matching TRBD2. This CDR3 has 17 residues. The trim removed 3 bases at V and 5 bases at J, leaving 12 bases unmatched. Germline CDR1 reads GTSNPN; CDR2 reads SVGIG (reference sequence). DNA of the CDR3: TGTGCCTGGAGGGTAGAGCGGGGGGGCCTCGGGACCGGGGAGCTGTTTTTT. Its protein product is CAWRVERGGLGTGELFF.

This clone came up a few times. The rearrangement links TRBV5-4 to TRBJ2-3, with TRBD2 matching over 8 bases. Losses at the gene ends were 2 bases for V and 0 bases for J; bases not matched to a gene: 5. CDR3 length: 16 amino acids. Germline CDR1 reads SGHNT; CDR2 reads YYREEE (reference sequence). CDR3 coding DNA: TGTGCCAGCAGCTTTTTTGGACTAGCTAGCACAGATACGCAGTATTTT. Its protein is CASSFFGLASTDTQYF. Full variable domain (rest looked up from reference TRBV5-4 and TRBJ2-3): ETGVTQSPTHLIKTRGQQVTLRCSSQSGHNTVSWYQQALGQGPQFIFQYYREEENGRGNFPPRFSGLQFPNYSSELNVNALELDDSALYLCASSFFGLASTDTQYFGPGTRLTVL.

This rearrangement joins TRBV27 to TRBJ1-2, with 9 bases lining up with TRBD1. J was trimmed by 4 bases and V by 3 bases; bases with no gene match: 9. The length of the CDR3 is 16 residues. The germline CDR1 and CDR2 sequences are MNHEY and SMNVEV (reference sequence). CDR3 DNA: TGTGCCAGCAGTTTTTCACCGGGACAGGGTTCCTATGGCTACACCTTC. This gives the protein CASSFSPGQGSYGYTF.

The chain has TRBV2 and TRBJ2-5; maybe TRBD1 (6 bases). Germline V CDR1 and CDR2: SNHLY, FYNNEI. This CDR3 has 14 residues. Trimming took off 9 bases at V and 2 bases at J, with 16 bases between the two ends. The CDR3 nucleotides are TGTGCCAGGCAAATTACAGGGCAACAAGAGACCCAGTACTTC. This codes for CARQITGQQETQYF. The full variable domain, its missing parts supplied by reference TRBV2 and TRBJ2-5, is EPEVTQTPSHQVTQMGQEVILRCVPISNHLYFYWYRQILGQKVEFLVSFYNNEISEKSEIFDDQFSVERPDGSNFTLKIRSTKLEDSAMYFCARQITGQQETQYFGPGTRLLVL.

The chain employs TRBV2 and TRBJ2-1; no clear D gene. The germline V gene encodes CDR1 SNHLY and CDR2 FYNNEI. V was trimmed by 5 bases and J by 3 bases, leaving 8 bases between them. The CDR3 loop spans 13 amino acids. The CDR3 sequence: CASSTESYNEQFF. DNA of the CDR3: TGTGCCAGCAGTACCGAGAGCTACAATGAGCAGTTCTTC.

The chain joins TRBV27 to TRBJ1-1; D may be TRBD1 (6 bases). Germline V CDR1 and CDR2: MNHEY, SMNVEV (reference sequence). V was cut by 5 bases and J by 4 bases, with 17 bases left in between. This CDR3 region has 15 residues. DNA for the CDR3: TGTGCCAGCAGTAATTTGGGACACTTTTTCACTGAAGCTTTCTTT. This gives the protein CASSNLGHFFTEAFF.

The chain uses TRBV4-1 and TRBJ1-3, with 8 positions matching TRBD1. After removal of 4 bases from V and 6 bases from J, the junction contained 5 bases not matched to a gene. Germline CDR1 is MGHRA and CDR2 is YSYEKL. The length of the CDR3 is 14 residues. The CDR3 DNA reads as TGCGCCAGCAGCCTGACAGGGGTGGTAAACACCATATATTTT. This gives the protein CASSLTGVVNTIYF.

The chain has TRBV5-6 and TRBJ2-7; D call uncertain. The CDR3 runs 11 residues. Trimming removed 5 bases at V and 2 bases at J, with 5 bases between. The germline CDR1 and CDR2 sequences are SGHDT and YYEEEE. The CDR3, as DNA: TGTGCCAGCAGTTCTGCCTACGAGCAGTACTTC. The encoded protein is CASSSAYEQYF.

The V gene is TRBV7-8, the J gene TRBJ1-2; 9 bases line up with TRBD1. Germline CDR1 SGHVS, CDR2 FQNEAQ. The V and J ends lost 5 bases and 4 bases, in that order; junction bases with no gene match: 14. This CDR3 contains 17 residues. The CDR3 protein is CASSRTQSTGGAYGYTF. CDR3 bases: TGTGCCAGCAGCCGCACCCAGAGTACAGGGGGCGCCTATGGCTACACCTTC. The variable domain in full, with the rest retrieved from reference TRBV7-8 and TRBJ1-2, is GAGVSQSPRYKVAKRGQDVALRCDPISGHVSLFWYQQALGQGPEFLTYFQNEAQLDKSGLPSDRFFAERPEGSVSTLKIQRTQQEDSAVYLCASSRTQSTGGAYGYTFGSGTRLTVV.

This chain connects TRBV5-4 to TRBJ2-1, with TRBD1 as a possible D gene (5 bases). The CDR3 totals 13 residues. Germline CDR1 reads SGHNT; CDR2 reads YYREEE (reference sequence). V was clipped by 0 bases and J by 8 bases, with 9 bases between them. The CDR3 reads CASSLGSRDEQFF. The CDR3 nucleotides read TGTGCCAGCAGCTTGGGGAGCAGGGATGAGCAGTTCTTC. Full variable domain (missing parts from reference TRBV5-4 and TRBJ2-1): ETGVTQSPTHLIKTRGQQVTLRCSSQSGHNTVSWYQQALGQGPQFIFQYYREEENGRGNFPPRFSGLQFPNYSSELNVNALELDDSALYLCASSLGSRDEQFFGPGTRLTVL.

The V gene is TRBV30, the J gene TRBJ2-7; D is possibly TRBD1 (5 bases). In germline, CDR1 is GTSNPN, CDR2 SVGIG (reference sequence). Trimming removed 0 bases from V and 7 bases from J, with 7 bases in between. This CDR3 has 11 amino acids. CDR3 amino acids: CAWSVGAEQYF. The CDR3 coding sequence is TGTGCCTGGAGTGTAGGGGCGGAGCAGTACTTC.

The chain recombines TRBV21-1 with TRBJ2-7; the table's TRBD2 call for D was not verified on the DNA. TRBV21-1 is a pseudogene segment. CDR3 length: 19 amino acids. The DNA of the CDR3 is TGTGCCAGCAGCAAGACGACTTGTTTGGCCAGAATTATTACGATCGAGCAGTACTTC. Its protein is CASSKTTCLARIITIEQYF.

The CDR3 sequence: CASSVAPTSSLYNEQFF. CDR3 DNA: TGTGCCAGCAGCGTAGCCCCGACTAGCTCCCTCTACAATGAGCAGTTCTTC. The genes are TRBV9 and TRBJ2-1; 7 bases fit TRBD2. The germline V gene has CDR1 SGDLS and CDR2 YYNGEE. The CDR3 length is 17 residues. V shed 0 bases and J 3 bases; nucleotides not matched to a gene: 9.

The chain carries TRBV6-1 and TRBJ2-7; no clear D gene. Trimming cost V 6 bases and J 4 bases, with 7 bases left between them. The CDR3 length is 11 residues. CDR1 and CDR2 (germline): MNHNS, SASEGT. As DNA, the CDR3 is TGTGCCAGCAGACAAGATTACGAGCAGTACTTC. Amino acid sequence: CASRQDYEQYF.

The J gene is TRBJ2-5, the V gene TRBV27; D is perhaps TRBD1 (6 bases). Deletions cut 3 bases from V and 4 bases from J, with 12 bases between. The CDR3 has 14 residues. Per germline, CDR1 MNHEY and CDR2 SMNVEV (reference sequence). The CDR3 here is CASSFLTGRETQYF. DNA of the CDR3: TGTGCCAGCAGTTTTCTTACAGGGAGAGAGACCCAGTACTTC.

The chain uses TRBV15 and TRBJ2-7, with TRBD2 as a possible D gene (5 bases). This CDR3 contains 11 residues. Germline loops: CDR1 LNHNV, CDR2 YYDKDF (reference sequence). V lost 3 bases and J lost 7, with 7 bases in between. The CDR3 sequence is CATSSEREQYF. DNA of the CDR3: TGTGCCACCAGCAGTGAGCGGGAGCAGTACTTC. The full variable domain, rest sourced from reference TRBV15 and TRBJ2-7, is DAMVIQNPRYQVTQFGKPVTLSCSQTLNHNVMYWYQQKSSQAPKLLFHYYDKDFNNEADTPDNFQSRRPNTSFCFLDIRSPGLGDTAMYLCATSSEREQYFGPGTRLTVT.

The CDR3 region has the DNA TGTGCCAGCAGCCGGGACAGGGGGGATTCACCCCTCCACTTT. Translating it yields CASSRDRGDSPLHF. The chain recombines TRBV2 with TRBJ1-6; 11 bases match TRBD1. Trimming at V came to 6 bases and at J to 8 bases, leaving 3 bases not matched to a gene. The V gene's germline CDR1 is SNHLY and CDR2 FYNNEI. The CDR3 extends over 14 amino acids. Full variable domain (outside the CDR3, taken from reference TRBV2 and TRBJ1-6): EPEVTQTPSHQVTQMGQEVILRCVPISNHLYFYWYRQILGQKVEFLVSFYNNEISEKSEIFDDQFSVERPDGSNFTLKIRSTKLEDSAMYFCASSRDRGDSPLHFGNGTRLTVT.

This rearrangement joins TRBV2 to TRBJ1-2, with 9 bases aligning to TRBD1. J gave up 7 bases and V 8 bases, and 8 bases lay outside the gene matches. This CDR3 contains 13 residues. Germline values: CDR1 SNHLY, CDR2 FYNNEI. The CDR3 is CASGGQGTGGYTF. The CDR3 bases are TGTGCCAGCGGGGGACAGGGCACTGGTGGCTACACCTTC.

This clone was observed a few times. The chain recombines TRBV18 with TRBJ1-5; D is undetermined. Germline lookup yields CDR1 KGHSH and CDR2 LQKENI. V was cut by 0 bases and J by 11 bases, with 8 bases left in between. The CDR3 sequence is 12 residues long. The CDR3 nucleotides read TGTGCCAGCTCACCACCCGAGGGAACCCAGCATTTT. Translation: CASSPPEGTQHF.

Only a few counts were recorded for this clone. A junction end diverges from the germline sequence, so it may reflect a read error. J is TRBJ2-3 and V is TRBV11-2; 8 bases fit TRBD1. CDR3 size: 11 residues. Germline V gene lookup returns CDR1 SGHAT and CDR2 FQNNGV. Here the CDR3 DNA reads TGTGCCTGCAGGGGGCCAGATACGCAGTATTTT. It is translated as CACRGPDTQYF.

The V and J genes are TRBV27 and TRBJ1-6; D not certain. V lost 2 bases, J lost 0 bases, and 8 bases lay in between. CDR1 and CDR2 (germline): MNHEY, SMNVEV (reference sequence). This CDR3 has 16 amino acids. The CDR3 loop reads CASSLMSSSYNSPLHF. CDR3 nucleotides: TGTGCCAGCAGTTTAATGTCTAGCTCCTATAATTCACCCCTCCACTTT.

This chain uses TRBV15 with TRBJ2-3, with TRBD2 as a possible D gene (6 bases). This CDR3 comprises 13 residues. CDR1 and CDR2 (germline): LNHNV, YYDKDF (reference sequence). Trimming left V 5 bases short and J 6 bases short, with 12 bases between. CDR3: CATSSGGSDTQYF. DNA for the CDR3: TGTGCCACCAGCTCCGGAGGGTCGGATACGCAGTATTTT.

The rearrangement links TRBV11-2 to TRBJ1-1, with TRBD1 matching over 8 bases. The germline V gene has CDR1 SGHAT and CDR2 FQNNGV. V dropped 4 bases and J dropped 4; count of bases not matched to a gene: 8. This CDR3 is 15 amino acids long. The chain's CDR3 is CASSWRDRMSTEAFF. The CDR3 nucleotides are TGTGCCAGCAGCTGGCGGGACAGGATGAGCACTGAAGCTTTCTTT.

This sequence joins TRBV10-3 and TRBJ1-4; tentatively, D is TRBD1 (6 bases). Germline V CDR1 and CDR2: ENHRY, SYGVKD. The CDR3 loop spans 14 amino acids. Trimming stripped 8 bases from V and 8 bases from J, with 18 bases between. The CDR3 DNA reads as TGTGCCATCGGGAGGGGGGGCGAGAAGGAAAAACTGTTTTTT. Residues: CAIGRGGEKEKLFF.

The chain recombines TRBV6-5 with TRBJ1-2; tentatively, D is TRBD1 (5 bases). This CDR3 is built from 14 residues. Germline V gene lookup returns CDR1 MNHEY and CDR2 SVGAGI. The V end lost 0 bases, the J end lost 8 bases, and 13 bases lay between the germline ends. The CDR3, as DNA: TGTGCCAGCAGTTACTCTGGGCCCACAGGCGGCTACACCTTC. Translating it yields CASSYSGPTGGYTF.

V usage is TRBV19 and J usage is TRBJ2-7; perhaps TRBD2 as D (6 bases). The V gene lost 2 bases and the J gene lost 3 bases, with 14 bases spanning the gap. CDR3 length equals 15 residues. Germline CDR1 is LNHDA and CDR2 is SQIVND (reference sequence). CDR3 protein: CASSISGGARYEQYF. CDR3 sequence (DNA): TGTGCCAGTAGTATATCGGGCGGGGCACGCTACGAGCAGTACTTC. The full variable domain, rest sourced from reference TRBV19 and TRBJ2-7, is DGGITQSPKYLFRKEGQNVTLSCEQNLNHDAMYWYRQDPGQGLRLIYYSQIVNDFQKGDIAEGYSVSREKKESFPLTVTSAQKNPTAFYLCASSISGGARYEQYFGPGTRLTVT.